These 26 T cell receptor beta chains share one sample of origin, sequenced in a study of blood T cell repertoires in COVID-19. Clones were read by immunoSEQ multiplex PCR, and TCRdb kept only the in-frame ones, dropping some. The sample holds about 320,000 clones, 75% to 85% seen once. The material sequenced was peripheral blood. Source of these receptors: a human donor in a cohort sampled during active COVID-19.

Written as DNA, the CDR3 is TGCGCCAGCTCTATTCAGGGGACAAGGTCTCCGCAGGGCCTCTACACCTTC. This codes for CASSIQGTRSPQGLYTF. The V call is TRBV10-1, the J call TRBJ1-2; the D gene is possibly TRBD1 (6 bases). The CDR3 sequence is 17 residues long. Germline V lookup: CDR1 WNHNN, CDR2 SYGVQD (reference sequence). V was cut by 8 bases and J by 10 bases, with 32 bases left in between.

This clone appeared a single time. The rearrangement joins TRBV5-5 to TRBJ2-5, with TRBD2 identical over 15 bases. The V gene end was trimmed by 0 bases and the J gene end by 2 bases; junction bases not matched to a gene: 5. Per the germline V gene, CDR1 is SGHKS and CDR2 is YYEKEE (reference sequence). The CDR3 contains 18 residues. CDR3 bases: TGTGCCAGCAGCTTGGCCGGGACTAGCGGGGGGTATCAAGAGACCCAGTACTTC. As protein: CASSLAGTSGGYQETQYF.

This chain uses TRBV7-9 with TRBJ1-2, with 9 bases aligning to TRBD1. J gave up 5 bases and V 5 bases, and 3 bases lay outside the gene matches. This CDR3 contains 13 residues. Germline lookup yields CDR1 SEHNR and CDR2 FQNEAQ (reference sequence). The CDR3 bases are TGTGCCAGCAGCACGGACAGGGGTTATGGCTACACCTTC. Translated, it gives CASSTDRGYGYTF.

V usage is TRBV30 and J usage is TRBJ1-1; D might be TRBD1 (5 bases). The CDR3 is made up of 13 amino acids. The V gene lost 0 bases and the J gene lost 5 bases, with 10 bases spanning the gap. The germline V gene encodes CDR1 GTSNPN and CDR2 SVGIG (reference sequence). The CDR3 reads CAWSVRGKTEAFF. The CDR3, as DNA: TGTGCCTGGAGTGTACGGGGGAAGACTGAAGCTTTCTTT.

This sequence joins TRBV30 and TRBJ2-3; possible D gene TRBD1, 6 bases. There are 15 residues in the CDR3. V was clipped by 2 bases and J by 5 bases, with 17 bases between them. Germline V gene lookup returns CDR1 GTSNPN and CDR2 SVGIG (reference sequence). The CDR3 DNA reads as TGTGCCTGGAGTCGGGACACCCGTTCAGGAGATACGCAGTATTTT. This translates into CAWSRDTRSGDTQYF.

The V gene is TRBV27, the J gene TRBJ1-1, with 8 nucleotides matching TRBD1. The CDR3 has 15 amino acids. Germline CDR1 MNHEY, CDR2 SMNVEV (reference sequence). After removal of 5 bases from V and 0 bases from J, the junction contained 5 bases not matched to a gene. This CDR3 is CASSPGDRLNTEAFF. CDR3 in DNA: TGTGCCAGCAGTCCGGGGGACAGGTTGAACACTGAAGCTTTCTTT.

The genes are TRBV9 and TRBJ1-1; 7 bases align to TRBD1. Germline assignment: CDR1 SGDLS and CDR2 YYNGEE. Trimming cost V 4 bases and J 1 base; bases outside gene matches: 7. This CDR3 has 15 amino acids. CDR3 in amino acids: CASSTQTGRNTEAFF. In DNA form, the CDR3 reads TGTGCCAGCAGCACCCAGACAGGGAGGAACACTGAAGCTTTCTTT. Complete variable domain (other parts from reference TRBV9 and TRBJ1-1): DSGVTQTPKHLITATGQRVTLRCSPRSGDLSVYWYQQSLDQGLQFLIQYYNGEERAKGNILERFSAQQFPDLHSELNLSSLELGDSALYFCASSTQTGRNTEAFFGQGTRLTVV.

The gene calls are TRBV19 and TRBJ1-1; 9 positions agree with TRBD1. In germline, CDR1 is LNHDA, CDR2 SQIVND (reference sequence). The length of the CDR3 is 14 residues. V was pared by 8 bases and J by 0 bases, with 4 bases of the junction left unmatched. CDR3 bases: TGTGCCAGTGGGACAGGGCTCATGAACACTGAAGCTTTCTTT. Protein product: CASGTGLMNTEAFF.

The chain recombines TRBV4-2 with TRBJ2-7; TRBD1 agrees at 9 bases. V dropped 0 bases and J dropped 3; count of bases not matched to a gene: 6. Germline loops: CDR1 LGHNA, CDR2 YNFKEQ. CDR3 length equals 16 residues. Written as DNA, the CDR3 is TGTGCCAGCAGCCAAGAGGGGGCGGGACAGGGCTACGAGCAGTACTTC. Its protein product is CASSQEGAGQGYEQYF.

The rearrangement links TRBV5-5 to TRBJ1-1, with 8 positions matching TRBD1. There are 17 residues in the CDR3. The germline CDR1 and CDR2 sequences are SGHKS and YYEKEE (reference sequence). The junction had 9 bases not matched to a gene; V was cut back by 2 bases and J by 0 bases. The CDR3 loop reads CASSLARQGPMNTEAFF. As DNA, the CDR3 is TGTGCCAGCAGCTTAGCTCGACAGGGGCCCATGAACACTGAAGCTTTCTTT.

The table lists this clone with a few counts. V usage is TRBV6-5 and J usage is TRBJ2-3; D is unresolved. V dropped 5 bases and J dropped 5 bases, with 14 bases sitting between them. This CDR3 is built from 14 residues. The germline V gene has CDR1 MNHEY and CDR2 SVGAGI. The CDR3 loop is CASSLPGALDTQYF. The CDR3 DNA is TGTGCCAGCAGTCTTCCAGGTGCCTTAGATACGCAGTATTTT.

CDR3 sequence (DNA): TGTGCCATCAGTGAGTCGGGTTTTCCGGGACAGGGGACCATTCAGTACTTC. It encodes CAISESGFPGQGTIQYF. The chain joins TRBV10-3 to TRBJ2-4, with TRBD1 matching over 10 bases. Trimming cost V 0 bases and J 9 bases; bases outside gene matches: 11. The germline CDR1 and CDR2 sequences are ENHRY and SYGVKD. CDR3 length: 17 amino acids.

This sequence joins TRBV29-1 and TRBJ1-4; 9 bases agree with TRBD1. The CDR3 runs to 13 residues. In germline, CDR1 is SQVTM, CDR2 ANQGSEA. Unmatched junction bases numbered 5, after V lost 4 bases and J lost 8 bases. The CDR3 loop reads CSVGTGAREKLFF. As DNA, the CDR3 is TGCAGCGTTGGGACAGGGGCTCGAGAAAAACTGTTTTTT.

The V call is TRBV7-9, the J call TRBJ1-6, with D perhaps matching TRBD1 (6 bases). The CDR3 runs 15 residues. The V gene lost 5 bases and the J gene lost 5 bases, with 13 bases spanning the gap. Germline assignment: CDR1 SEHNR and CDR2 FQNEAQ (reference sequence). The CDR3 region is CASSPNPGDNSPLHF. As DNA, the CDR3 is TGTGCCAGCAGCCCAAACCCAGGGGATAATTCACCCCTCCACTTT. Variable domain in full (rest from reference TRBV7-9 and TRBJ1-6): DTGVSQNPRHKITKRGQNVTFRCDPISEHNRLYWYRQTLGQGPEFLTYFQNEAQLEKSRLLSDRFSAERPKGSFSTLEIQRTEQGDSAMYLCASSPNPGDNSPLHFGNGTRLTVT.

This chain uses TRBV6-5 with TRBJ2-7, with TRBD1 matching over 7 bases. CDR3 length equals 13 residues. Germline trimming cut 8 bases from V and 6 bases from J; bases unmatched to any gene: 10. Germline V gene data show CDR1 as MNHEY and CDR2 as SVGAGI. This CDR3 reads CASRQGVEAEQYF. CDR3 DNA sequence: TGTGCCAGCCGACAGGGTGTTGAGGCCGAGCAGTACTTC.

The chain employs TRBV7-9 and TRBJ2-7, with 10 nucleotides matching TRBD2. V dropped 4 bases and J dropped 2; count of bases not matched to a gene: 5. CDR1 SEHNR and CDR2 FQNEAQ come from the germline V gene (reference sequence). The CDR3 sequence is 15 residues long. Written as DNA, the CDR3 is TGTGCCAGCAGCTCTAGCGGGGGCCTCACCTACGAGCAGTACTTC. This encodes CASSSSGGLTYEQYF.

The CDR3 DNA reads TGTGCCAGCAGCCCCAACCGGGACAGGGGGAACTATGGCTACACCTTC. The encoded protein is CASSPNRDRGNYGYTF. The genes are TRBV5-5 and TRBJ1-2, with 11 bases lining up with TRBD1. CDR3 length: 16 amino acids. Germline-derived CDR1 and CDR2 are SGHKS and YYEKEE (reference sequence). The V gene end was trimmed by 4 bases and the J gene end by 2 bases; junction bases not matched to a gene: 7.

This rearrangement joins TRBV5-1 to TRBJ2-3, with D possibly being TRBD2 (6 bases). The CDR3 runs to 15 residues. Germline CDR1 reads SGHRS; CDR2 reads YFSETQ. V was pared by 7 bases and J by 0 bases, with 15 bases between. The CDR3 DNA reads TGCGCCAGCGGGGTGCGGGGCGCTAGCACAGATACGCAGTATTTT. It encodes CASGVRGASTDTQYF. The full variable domain, in which reference TRBV5-1 and TRBJ2-3 provide the parts outside the CDR3, is KAGVTQTPRYLIKTRGQQVTLSCSPISGHRSVSWYQQTPGQGLQFLFEYFSETQRNKGNFPGRFSGRQFSNSRSEMNVSTLELGDSALYLCASGVRGASTDTQYFGPGTRLTVL.

This chain connects TRBV6-1 to TRBJ1-1; weak D call: TRBD1 (5 bases). The CDR3 runs 14 residues. V was shortened by 2 bases and J by 1 base, with 8 bases between the two germline ends. In germline, CDR1 is MNHNS, CDR2 SASEGT. DNA of the CDR3: TGTGCCAGCAGTGAACTGGGGCCGAACACTGAAGCTTTCTTT. Protein sequence: CASSELGPNTEAFF.

This sequence joins TRBV18 and TRBJ1-3, with a weak D call TRBD1 (5 bases). V was trimmed by 3 bases and J by 1 base, leaving 7 bases between them. This CDR3 contains 14 residues. Germline CDR1 and CDR2: KGHSH and LQKENI. The CDR3 loop reads CASSPSGSGNTIYF. The DNA of the CDR3 is TGTGCCAGCTCACCTTCAGGGTCTGGAAACACCATATATTTT.

J is TRBJ2-5 and V is TRBV5-6; 10 bases are a match to TRBD2. The CDR3 sequence is 16 residues long. Germline loops: CDR1 SGHDT, CDR2 YYEEEE. The trim removed 2 bases at V and 2 bases at J, leaving 6 bases unmatched. The CDR3 reads CASSLSGLALQETQYF. Here the CDR3 DNA reads TGTGCCAGCAGCTTATCGGGACTAGCGCTGCAAGAGACCCAGTACTTC.

The chain is built from TRBV12-3 or TRBV12-4 and TRBJ1-2; D call uncertain. V lost 6 bases, J lost 5 bases, and 10 bases lay in between. This CDR3 is 12 amino acids long. The DNA of the CDR3 is TGTGCCAGCAGCTCCCGGTGGTATGGCTACACCTTC. It is translated as CASSSRWYGYTF.

V usage is TRBV6-5 and J usage is TRBJ1-1, with D possibly matching TRBD1 (6 bases). V dropped 2 bases and J dropped 1 base, with 8 bases sitting between them. The CDR3 totals 14 residues. Germline V lookup: CDR1 MNHEY, CDR2 SVGAGI. The CDR3 bases are TGTGCCAGCAGTTACGACAGGCAGAACACTGAAGCTTTCTTT. Residues: CASSYDRQNTEAFF.

V and J are TRBV27 and TRBJ2-3; 8 nucleotides align to TRBD1. The germline CDR1 and CDR2 sequences are MNHEY and SMNVEV (reference sequence). Unmatched junction bases numbered 4, after V lost 0 bases and J lost 5 bases. The CDR3 sequence is 15 residues long. CDR3 nucleotide sequence: TGTGCCAGCAGTTTATCAGGCAGGGGGCTAGATACGCAGTATTTT. Translated, it gives CASSLSGRGLDTQYF.

The rearrangement links TRBV7-9 to TRBJ1-2, with 7 nucleotides matching TRBD1. Trimming took 3 bases from V and 2 from J; bases not matched to a gene: 9. Per germline, CDR1 SEHNR and CDR2 FQNEAQ (reference sequence). This CDR3 spans 16 amino acids. CDR3 region: CASSFGQQGFNYGYTF. The CDR3 coding sequence is TGTGCCAGCAGCTTTGGCCAACAGGGGTTCAACTATGGCTACACCTTC.

The chain employs TRBV5-4 and TRBJ1-2; possibly TRBD1 for D (6 bases). Germline V gene lookup returns CDR1 SGHNT and CDR2 YYREEE (reference sequence). This CDR3 is 14 amino acids long. The V gene lost 2 bases and the J gene lost 2 bases, with 10 bases spanning the gap. The CDR3 DNA sequence: TGTGCCAGCAGCTTCCAGGGGACCAACTATGGCTACACCTTC. Its translation is CASSFQGTNYGYTF.